The T cell receptor (beta chain) described here comes from a study of quantifying T cell responses using KT2 cells. Study summary: Reverse transcription used primers in the TCR alpha and beta constant regions.

This clonotype was counted a few times. Unfractionated PBMC were spiked with known numbers of KT2 clone cells. The cDNA 3' end received a ligated oligonucleotide with a UMI. An equimolar mix of RC1.1 and RC1.2 primed the beta chain across TRBC1 and TRBC2. TCRdb fed the UMI-ligation and nested PCR reads into MiXCR, producing one record per CDR3 protein. The sample has tens of thousands of distinct CDR3 sequences; 7.3% are singletons. The CDR3 extends over 16 amino acids. CDR1 is MGHRA, CDR2 YSYEKL, per germline. V shed 0 bases and J shed 4 bases, with 12 bases lying between them. This chain joins TRBV4-1 and TRBJ2-2; D call uncertain. Sequencing was performed on PBMCs spiked with cells of the T cell clone KT2. The origin of this receptor is a human donor. CDR3 residues: CASSQDERVGTGELFF. The CDR3 DNA is TGCGCCAGCAGCCAAGATGAAAGGGTGGGCACCGGGGAGCTGTTTTTT.